The source of this T cell receptor beta chain is a study of identical twins. This clonotype was counted at least ten times. TCRdb reprocessed the 5' RACE reads with MiXCR, giving one entry per CDR3 protein. Of approximately 230,000 distinct CDR3 sequences in the sample, around an eighth are singletons; the top ten hold approximately 8.8%. The CDR3 is 18 amino acids. V lost 2 bases, J lost 5 bases, and 10 bases stayed unmatched. Germline-derived CDR1 and CDR2 are SGHAT and FQNNGV. The chain couples TRBV11-2 to TRBJ2-1; 12 nucleotides line up with TRBD2. The clonotype comes from a woman aged 18-29 years in good health. Sample: memory (CD45RO+) T cells sorted from blood. The CDR3 sequence is CASSLNPLTSGGNNEQFF. As DNA, the CDR3 is TGTGCCAGCAGCTTAAACCCTTTGACTAGCGGGGGTAACAATGAGCAGTTCTTC.